This record concerns one T cell receptor beta chain sequence. The antigen remains undetermined. This sample is part of a study of OX40 agonist ivuxolimab in advanced cancers. General study points: Antigen specificity of clonally expanded peripheral T cells was not established.

Germline V gives CDR1 MNHNY, CDR2 SVGAGI (reference sequence). V was pared by 0 bases and J by 4 bases, with 7 bases between. This CDR3 is 13 amino acids long. Clones were read by immunoSEQ multiplex PCR, and TCRdb kept only the in-frame ones, dropping some. The sample consists of some 85,000 clones, 75% to 95% of them appearing once. The sample in question was CD4+ or CD8+ T cells sorted from blood, obtained in a trial of the OX40 agonist ivuxolimab. The clonotype comes from an adult with an advanced solid tumor such as melanoma, head and neck, liver or kidney cancer. The chain recombines TRBV6-6 with TRBJ2-7; D ambiguous. The CDR3: CASSYSSDYEQYF. The CDR3, as DNA: TGTGCCAGCAGTTACTCGAGTGATTACGAGCAGTACTTC.